The clone carrying this T cell receptor (beta chain) turned up a few times. Its matching antigen is unknown. The data were taken from a study of T cell repertoires in cytomegalovirus infection. Turning to the study itself: In public TCR beta signatures, there were indications of both CMV infection and matching HLA type. Broader study findings: HLA-C-restricted CMV clonotypes gave the most frequent clonotype in two of eight donors.

Germline loops: CDR1 MNHEY, CDR2 SVGEGT. Trimming removed 1 base at V and 4 bases at J, with 10 bases between. This CDR3 spans 14 amino acids. TCRdb reprocessed the reads via MiXCR and lists one record per CDR3 protein. This table has more than 150,000 distinct CDR3 sequences, approximately 20% appearing once. This TCR came from a human donor in good health (CMV status not recorded). Some clones in this sample may be carry-over from other donors' samples. V gene TRBV6-2 or TRBV6-3 combines with J gene TRBJ1-1; no firm D call. The sequencing input was PBMCs. CDR3 in DNA: TGTGCCAGCAGTTACTACGGGGTTGGCACTGAAGCTTTCTTT. It is translated as CASSYYGVGTEAFF.